Sequencing of this T cell receptor beta chain was carried out in a study of cytomegalovirus exposure and HLA in healthy donors. Deletions cut 5 bases from V and 0 bases from J, with 13 bases between. The germline V gene encodes CDR1 MNHEY and CDR2 SMNVEV (reference sequence). The CDR3 contains 15 residues. Researchers ran the PCR with 60 Vbeta and 13 Jbeta primers. Clones were read by immunoSEQ multiplex PCR, and TCRdb kept only the in-frame ones, dropping some. The sample consists of 150,000 to 200,000 clones, roughly 79% of them appearing once. The receptor was isolated from a man between 25 and 39 years old in good health and CMV-seronegative. V is TRBV27 and J is TRBJ1-1; no firm D call. Sequenced material: PBMCs. The CDR3 nucleotides read TGTGCCAGCAGTCCCGGCGGATACTTGAACACTGAAGCTTTCTTT. Translated, it gives CASSPGGYLNTEAFF.